The 6 T cell receptor beta chains presented below share a single source sample, sequenced in a study of shared T cell receptors in the human thymus. Profiling relied on immunoSEQ multiplex PCR, and the TCRdb table lists in-frame clones only, not all of them. The data show approximately 400,000 clones, approximately 95% seen once. Sequencing was done on a sample of thymocytes. These receptors were taken from a human donor.

The chain uses TRBV7-6 and TRBJ1-1; 10 nucleotides line up with TRBD1. Trimming took 0 bases from V and 4 from J; bases not matched to a gene: 2. This CDR3 has 15 residues. The germline V gene has CDR1 SGHVS and CDR2 FNYEAQ. CDR3 amino acids: CASSLADRGTTEAFF. CDR3 DNA sequence: TGTGCCAGCAGCTTAGCGGACAGGGGGACCACTGAAGCTTTCTTT. The full variable domain, with the rest looked up from reference TRBV7-6 and TRBJ1-1, is GAGVSQSPRYKVTKRGQDVALRCDPISGHVSLYWYRQALGQGPEFLTYFNYEAQQDKSGLPNDRFSAERPEGSISTLTIQRTEQRDSAMYRCASSLADRGTTEAFFGQGTRLTVV.

The table lists this clone with a count of one. The chain carries TRBV7-2 and TRBJ2-3; 8 nucleotides agree with TRBD1. Germline assignment: CDR1 SGHTA and CDR2 FQGNSA. Trimming cost V 5 bases and J 5 bases; bases outside gene matches: 9. The CDR3 spans 15 residues. The CDR3 sequence is CASSPQGAQGDTQYF. CDR3 DNA: TGTGCCAGCAGCCCCCAGGGGGCTCAGGGAGATACGCAGTATTTT.

This clone appeared a few times. The V call is TRBV5-4, the J call TRBJ2-1, with TRBD2 identical over 11 bases. Germline V gene data show CDR1 as SGHNT and CDR2 as YYREEE (reference sequence). The CDR3 sequence is 15 residues long. J was trimmed by 5 bases and V by 4 bases; bases with no gene match: 5. CDR3 nucleotide sequence: TGTGCCAGCAGCGACGGGACTAGCGGCAACAATGAGCAGTTCTTC. Amino acid sequence: CASSDGTSGNNEQFF.

The V gene is TRBV27, the J gene TRBJ2-7; TRBD1 matches at 9 bases. CDR3 length: 15 residues. V dropped 5 bases and J dropped 0; count of bases not matched to a gene: 5. Germline V gene lookup returns CDR1 MNHEY and CDR2 SMNVEV (reference sequence). The CDR3 sequence is CASSNLGQGSYEQYF. The CDR3 DNA follows: TGTGCCAGCAGTAACTTGGGACAGGGCTCCTACGAGCAGTACTTC.

This chain links TRBV7-2 with TRBJ1-5, with D hard to call. CDR1 and CDR2 (germline): SGHTA, FQGNSA. The CDR3 covers 14 residues. V dropped 2 bases and J dropped 5 bases, with 10 bases sitting between them. The CDR3 nucleotides read TGTGCCAGCAGCTTAAGGCCTCGGGATCAGCCCCAGCATTTT. This encodes CASSLRPRDQPQHF.

The chain is built from TRBV28 and TRBJ2-5, with a tentative D call TRBD1 (6 bases). Per germline, CDR1 MDHEN and CDR2 SYDVKM. V was shortened by 5 bases and J by 5 bases, with 9 bases between the two germline ends. This CDR3 comprises 12 residues. The chain's CDR3 is CASSGGGETQYF. CDR3 bases: TGTGCCAGCAGTGGGGGCGGGGAGACCCAGTACTTC.